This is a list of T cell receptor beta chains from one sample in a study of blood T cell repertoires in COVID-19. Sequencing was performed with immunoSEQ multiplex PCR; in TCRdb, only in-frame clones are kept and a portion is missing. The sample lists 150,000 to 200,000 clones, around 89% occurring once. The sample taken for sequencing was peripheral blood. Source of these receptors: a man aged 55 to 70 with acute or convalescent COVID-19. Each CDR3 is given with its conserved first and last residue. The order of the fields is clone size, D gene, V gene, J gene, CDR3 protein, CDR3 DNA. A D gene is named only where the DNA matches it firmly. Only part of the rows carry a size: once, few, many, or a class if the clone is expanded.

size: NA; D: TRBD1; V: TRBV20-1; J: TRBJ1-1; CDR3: CSASEGARAFF; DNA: TGCAGTGCTAGCGAGGGGGCGAGGGCTTTCTTT
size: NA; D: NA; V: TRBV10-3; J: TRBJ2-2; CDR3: CAITGLARGELFF; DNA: TGTGCCATCACGGGACTCGCGAGGGGGGAGCTGTTTTTT
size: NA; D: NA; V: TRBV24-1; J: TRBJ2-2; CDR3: CATRGTAANTGELFF; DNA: TGTGCCACCAGGGGGACTGCCGCGAACACCGGGGAGCTGTTTTTT
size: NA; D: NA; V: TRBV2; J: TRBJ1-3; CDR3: CASSDESSGNTIYF; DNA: TGTGCCAGCAGTGACGAGAGCTCTGGAAACACCATATATTTT
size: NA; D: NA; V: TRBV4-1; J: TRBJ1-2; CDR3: CASSQDPRGAYGYTF; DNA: TGCGCCAGCAGCCAAGACCCCAGGGGCGCCTATGGCTACACCTTC
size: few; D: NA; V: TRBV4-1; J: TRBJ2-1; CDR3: CASSQDSPSYNEQFF; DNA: TGCGCCAGCAGCCAAGATAGCCCCTCCTACAATGAGCAGTTCTTC
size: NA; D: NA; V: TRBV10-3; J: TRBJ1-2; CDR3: CAISDAGNYGYTF; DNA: TGTGCCATCAGTGATGCAGGGAACTATGGCTACACCTTC
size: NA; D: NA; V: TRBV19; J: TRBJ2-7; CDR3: CASSVRVSGEQYF; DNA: TGTGCCAGTAGTGTTAGGGTTTCGGGAGAGCAGTACTTC
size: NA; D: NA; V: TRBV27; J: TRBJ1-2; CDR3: CASSLSTGFNYGYTF; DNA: TGTGCCAGCAGTCTTTCTACAGGGTTTAACTATGGCTACACCTTC
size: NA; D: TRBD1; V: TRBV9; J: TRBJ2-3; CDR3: CASSGRTGENTDTQYF; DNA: TGTGCCAGCAGCGGCAGGACAGGGGAAAACACAGATACGCAGTATTTT
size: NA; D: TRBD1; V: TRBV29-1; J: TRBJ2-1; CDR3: CSVVGTGGYTEQFF; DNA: TGCAGCGTGGTAGGTACAGGGGGCTACACTGAGCAGTTCTTC
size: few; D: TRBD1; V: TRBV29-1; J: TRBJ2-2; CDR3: CSVEKDREDGELFF; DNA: TGCAGCGTGGAAAAGGACAGGGAAGACGGGGAGCTGTTTTTT
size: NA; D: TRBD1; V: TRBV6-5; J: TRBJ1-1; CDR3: CASRLWTGYEAFF; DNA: TGTGCCAGCAGACTGTGGACAGGGTATGAAGCTTTCTTT
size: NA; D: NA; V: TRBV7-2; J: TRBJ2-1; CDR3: CASSLRSSYNEQFF; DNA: TGTGCCAGCAGCTTAAGGAGCTCCTACAATGAGCAGTTCTTC
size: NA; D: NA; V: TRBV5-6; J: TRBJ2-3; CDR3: CASSLGQLHTDTQYF; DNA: TGTGCCAGCAGCCTCGGACAGCTACACACAGATACGCAGTATTTT
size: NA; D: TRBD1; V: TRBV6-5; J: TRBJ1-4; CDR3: CASSSTGQGGEKLFF; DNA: TGTGCCAGCAGTTCTACGGGACAGGGAGGGGAAAAACTGTTTTTT
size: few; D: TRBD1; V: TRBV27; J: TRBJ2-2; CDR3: CASSLSPGTGGITGELFF; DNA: TGTGCCAGCAGTCTCTCACCAGGGACAGGTGGAATCACCGGGGAGCTGTTTTTT
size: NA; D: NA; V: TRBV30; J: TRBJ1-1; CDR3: CAWSKLEWTENTEAFF; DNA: TGTGCCTGGAGTAAACTCGAATGGACAGAAAACACTGAAGCTTTCTTT
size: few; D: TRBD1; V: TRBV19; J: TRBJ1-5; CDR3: CASSILGGQGVGQPQHF; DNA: TGTGCCAGTAGTATTTTAGGGGGACAGGGGGTCGGTCAGCCCCAGCATTTT
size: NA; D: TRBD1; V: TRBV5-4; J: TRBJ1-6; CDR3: CASSTRTGESSPLHF; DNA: TGTGCCAGCAGCACCCGGACAGGGGAGAGCTCACCCCTCCACTTT
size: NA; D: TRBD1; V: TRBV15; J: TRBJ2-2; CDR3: CATSGDRGRGAGELFF; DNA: TGTGCCACCAGCGGCGACAGGGGGCGCGGAGCCGGGGAGCTGTTTTTT
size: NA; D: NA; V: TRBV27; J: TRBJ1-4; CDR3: CASSRLETNEKLFF; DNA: TGTGCCAGCAGTCGCCTTGAGACTAATGAAAAACTGTTTTTT
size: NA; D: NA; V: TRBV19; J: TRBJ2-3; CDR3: CASSIAGRAADTQYF; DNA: TGTGCCAGTAGTATAGCGGGGAGAGCCGCAGATACGCAGTATTTT
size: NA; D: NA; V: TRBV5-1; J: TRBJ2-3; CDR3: CASKPDGGDTQYF; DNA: TGCGCCAGCAAACCCGACGGGGGAGATACGCAGTATTTT
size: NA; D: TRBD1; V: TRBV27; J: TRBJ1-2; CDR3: CASSPQGSYGYTF; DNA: TGTGCCAGCAGTCCACAGGGGTCCTATGGCTACACCTTC
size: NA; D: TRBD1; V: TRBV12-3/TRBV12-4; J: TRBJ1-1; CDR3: CASSRTGRLVAFF; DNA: TGTGCCAGCAGCCGGACAGGGAGATTGGTAGCTTTCTTT
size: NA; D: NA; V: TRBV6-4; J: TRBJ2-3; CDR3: CASSSDISTDTQYF; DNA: TGTGCCAGCAGTTCCGACATCTCCACAGATACGCAGTATTTT
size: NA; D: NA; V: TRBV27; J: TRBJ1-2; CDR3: CASNPGNYGYTF; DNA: TGTGCCAGCAACCCAGGGAACTATGGCTACACCTTC
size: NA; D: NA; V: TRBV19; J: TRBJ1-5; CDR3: CASSIVSGGTKPQHF; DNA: TGTGCCAGTAGTATAGTTAGCGGCGGAACGAAGCCCCAGCATTTT
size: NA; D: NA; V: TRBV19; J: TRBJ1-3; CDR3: CASSIGRFSGNTIYF; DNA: TGTGCCAGTAGTATAGGTCGTTTCTCTGGAAACACCATATATTTT
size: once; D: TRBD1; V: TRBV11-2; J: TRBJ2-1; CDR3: CASSSGTGPSSYNEQFF; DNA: TGTGCCAGCAGCTCAGGGACAGGGCCGAGCTCCTACAATGAGCAGTTCTTC
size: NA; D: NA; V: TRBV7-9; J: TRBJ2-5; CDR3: CASGSTTQETQYF; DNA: TGTGCCAGCGGTTCGACTACCCAAGAGACCCAGTACTTC
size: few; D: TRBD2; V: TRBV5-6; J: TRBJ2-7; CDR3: CASSLWLAAPYEQYF; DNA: TGTGCCAGCAGCTTGTGGCTAGCGGCTCCCTACGAGCAGTACTTC
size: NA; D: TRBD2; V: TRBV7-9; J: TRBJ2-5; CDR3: CASSLTGGAETQYF; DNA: TGTGCCAGCAGCTTAACGGGGGGGGCAGAGACCCAGTACTTC
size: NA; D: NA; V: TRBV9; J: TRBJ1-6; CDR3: CASSVDSGAPLHF; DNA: TGTGCCAGCAGCGTTGATTCAGGGGCACCCCTCCACTTT
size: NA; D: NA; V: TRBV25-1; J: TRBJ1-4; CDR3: CASSEGGSANEKLFF; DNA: TGTGCCAGCAGTGAAGGCGGCTCAGCTAATGAAAAACTGTTTTTT
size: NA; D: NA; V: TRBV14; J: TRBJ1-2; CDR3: CASSQGSNGANYGYTF; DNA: TGTGCCAGCAGCCAAGGGTCGAACGGTGCTAACTATGGCTACACCTTC
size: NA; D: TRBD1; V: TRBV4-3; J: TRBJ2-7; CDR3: CASSQDRQGSYEQYF; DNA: TGCGCCAGCAGCCAAGATCGACAGGGTTCCTACGAGCAGTACTTC
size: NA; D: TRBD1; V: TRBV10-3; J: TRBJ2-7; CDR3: CAIGGTGGHEQYF; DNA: TGTGCCATCGGGGGGACAGGGGGCCACGAGCAGTACTTC
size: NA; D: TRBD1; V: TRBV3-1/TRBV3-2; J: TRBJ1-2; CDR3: CASSRQGGDYGYTF; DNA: TGTGCCAGCAGCCGACAGGGGGGCGACTATGGCTACACCTTC
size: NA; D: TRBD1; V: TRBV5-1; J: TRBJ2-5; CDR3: CASSPGTGFEETQYF; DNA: TGCGCCAGCAGCCCCGGGACAGGGTTTGAAGAGACCCAGTACTTC
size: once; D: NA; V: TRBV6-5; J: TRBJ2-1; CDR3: CASSYSSGTQQFF; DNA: TGTGCCAGCAGTTACTCGTCGGGGACTCAGCAGTTCTTC
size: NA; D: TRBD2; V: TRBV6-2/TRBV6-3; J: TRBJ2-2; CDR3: CASSPRGTSGIMGDTGELFF; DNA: TGTGCCAGCAGTCCCCGGGGGACTAGCGGGATTATGGGGGACACCGGGGAGCTGTTTTTT
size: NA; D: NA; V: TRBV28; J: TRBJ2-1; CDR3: CASSTSIGDEQFF; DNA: TGTGCCAGCAGTACTAGTATTGGCGATGAGCAGTTCTTC
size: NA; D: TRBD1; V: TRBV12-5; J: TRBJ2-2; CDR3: CASGLPSGGTGELFF; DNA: TGTGCTAGTGGTTTGCCTTCAGGGGGCACCGGGGAGCTGTTTTTT